These 30 T cell receptor beta chains came from one sample sequenced in a study of OX40 agonist ivuxolimab in advanced cancers. Sequencing used immunoSEQ multiplex PCR; TCRdb keeps in-frame clones, though not all of them. The sample lists 85,000 to 100,000 clones, approximately 86% occurring once. The sequencing here drew on CD4+ or CD8+ T cells sorted from blood, taken in a trial of the OX40 agonist ivuxolimab. The receptors shown here come from an adult with an advanced solid tumor such as melanoma, head and neck, liver or kidney cancer.

This clone was counted a few times. The chain combines TRBV5-4 with TRBJ2-3; 10 bases match TRBD2. The J segment lost 4 bases and the V segment lost 4 bases, leaving 6 bases of the junction unmatched. Per the germline V gene, CDR1 is SGHNT and CDR2 is YYREEE (reference sequence). This CDR3 contains 15 residues. The chain's CDR3 is CASSKTSGRADTQYF. In DNA, the CDR3 is TGTGCCAGCAGCAAGACTAGCGGGCGGGCAGATACGCAGTATTTT.

Remarks on this clone: One end of the junction does not line up with germline, which may come from a read error. The V and J genes are TRBV6-1 and TRBJ2-2; TRBD1 matches 7 bases. The CDR3 runs to 15 residues. Germline V gene data show CDR1 as MNHNS and CDR2 as SASEGT. CDR3 sequence: CACSGGQTFTGELFF. CDR3 sequence (DNA): TGTGCCTGCAGTGGGGGACAGACTTTCACCGGGGAGCTGTTTTTT.

The rearrangement uses TRBV5-1 and TRBJ2-2; 11 positions agree with TRBD1. J was trimmed by 4 bases and V by 0 bases; bases with no gene match: 5. The CDR3 has 17 residues. Per germline, CDR1 SGHRS and CDR2 YFSETQ. The CDR3 DNA is TGCGCCAGCAGCTTGGATGGTGGACAGGGGGCCACCGGGGAGCTGTTTTTT. Amino acids: CASSLDGGQGATGELFF.

The genes are TRBV11-2 and TRBJ2-7; D is possibly TRBD1 (6 bases). Trimming left V 1 base short and J 2 bases short, with 12 bases between. Germline values: CDR1 SGHAT, CDR2 FQNNGV. The CDR3 spans 15 residues. The DNA for the CDR3 is TGTGCCAGCAGCTTAGGGATAGGGGGACCCTACGAGCAGTACTTC. It codes for CASSLGIGGPYEQYF.

The V call is TRBV11-3, the J call TRBJ2-5; 7 bases fit TRBD1. The DNA matches TRBJ2-7 better at its end, which makes the J call doubtful. The length of the CDR3 is 14 residues. Germline values: CDR1 SGHNT, CDR2 YENEEA. CDR3: CASSETTGDHEQYF. In DNA form, the CDR3 reads TGTGCCAGCAGCGAAACTACAGGGGACCACGAGCAGTACTTC.

The chain recombines TRBV6-5 with TRBJ2-7; 8 bases are a match to TRBD2. This CDR3 has 15 amino acids. The V gene's germline CDR1 is MNHEY and CDR2 SVGAGI. The ends lost 5 bases at V and 5 bases at J; junction bases unmatched: 11. CDR3 sequence: CASSPKSGSRHEQYF. Here the CDR3 DNA reads TGTGCCAGCAGTCCAAAGAGCGGGAGTAGACACGAGCAGTACTTC.

The chain uses TRBV27 and TRBJ2-3; possibly TRBD2 for D (7 bases). V lost 4 bases and J lost 6, with 8 bases in between. There are 12 residues in the CDR3. Germline assignment: CDR1 MNHEY and CDR2 SMNVEV (reference sequence). The CDR3 reads CASSWGGDTQYF. CDR3 bases: TGTGCCAGCAGTTGGGGGGGCGATACGCAGTATTTT.

The chain recombines TRBV19 with TRBJ2-3; the D gene is possibly TRBD2 (6 bases). Germline values: CDR1 LNHDA, CDR2 SQIVND (reference sequence). V lost 4 bases to trimming and J lost 0 bases, with 11 bases between them. The CDR3 extends over 15 amino acids. For the CDR3, the DNA is TGTGCCAGTAGTAATCCAGGGACTAGCACAGATACGCAGTATTTT. It yields the protein CASSNPGTSTDTQYF.

The chain combines TRBV30 with TRBJ2-1; TRBD1 or TRBD2 may be the D gene (6 bases each). Deletions cut 5 bases from V and 8 bases from J, with 13 bases between. CDR3 length: 12 amino acids. Germline V gene lookup returns CDR1 GTSNPN and CDR2 SVGIG (reference sequence). The CDR3 nucleotides read TGTGCCTGGGGTCGGGGGCGCGATGAGCAGTTCTTC. Encoded protein: CAWGRGRDEQFF.

The CDR3 DNA is TGTGCCTCAGGGGGGACAGCTAATGAAAAACTGTTTTTT. Translating gives CASGGTANEKLFF. V gene TRBV6-6 combines with J gene TRBJ1-4; 7 nucleotides match TRBD1. The germline V gene encodes CDR1 MNHNY and CDR2 SVGAGI (reference sequence). This CDR3 is built from 13 residues. V lost 11 bases, J lost 3 bases, and 6 bases stayed unmatched.

This clone was seen ten or more times. The genes are TRBV5-1 and TRBJ2-7; TRBD2 aligns across 11 bases. CDR3 length: 14 residues. V trimming: 4 bases; J trimming: 3 bases; junction bases outside the gene matches: 3. Germline V gives CDR1 SGHRS, CDR2 YFSETQ. The CDR3 region is CASSPTSGNYEQYF. In DNA form, the CDR3 reads TGCGCCAGCAGCCCGACTAGCGGGAACTACGAGCAGTACTTC.

J is TRBJ1-4 and V is TRBV4-1, with TRBD1 matching over 7 bases. Germline loops: CDR1 MGHRA, CDR2 YSYEKL. The CDR3 loop spans 15 amino acids. J was trimmed by 8 bases and V by 5 bases; bases with no gene match: 11. The CDR3 coding sequence is TGCGCCAGCAGCAGAGCAGGGGGGGTAGGAGAAAAACTGTTTTTT. Protein sequence: CASSRAGGVGEKLFF.

J is TRBJ2-7 and V is TRBV21-1; the table assigns TRBD2, which was not confirmed against the DNA. TRBV21-1 is a known pseudogene. The CDR3 has 12 amino acids. The DNA for the CDR3 is TGTGCCTGGAGGTCCAGCGACTACGAGCAGTACTTC. Its translation: CAWRSSDYEQYF.

CDR3 region: CASSLVPQTYGYTF. The CDR3 DNA reads TGTGCCAGCAGCTTAGTCCCACAAACCTATGGCTACACCTTC. The rearrangement joins TRBV7-9 to TRBJ1-2; unclear D gene. The germline V gene has CDR1 SEHNR and CDR2 FQNEAQ (reference sequence). The CDR3 is 14 amino acids. Deletions cut 1 base from V and 4 bases from J, with 10 bases between.

The chain joins TRBV4-1 to TRBJ1-1; D might be TRBD1 (6 bases). The V and J ends lost 1 base and 3 bases respectively, with 18 bases between them. Germline assignment: CDR1 MGHRA and CDR2 YSYEKL. There are 17 residues in the CDR3. The DNA of the CDR3 is TGCGCCAGCAGCCAAGCGTCGGCGCAGGGGCCCCACACTGAAGCTTTCTTT. Its protein product is CASSQASAQGPHTEAFF.

This rearrangement joins TRBV15 to TRBJ2-7, with D maybe TRBD2 (6 bases). CDR1 is LNHNV and CDR2 is YYDKDF in the germline V gene (reference sequence). Trimming cost V 0 bases and J 4 bases, with 13 bases left between them. The CDR3 consists of 15 residues. The CDR3 is CATSRDSRGSYEQYF. The CDR3 DNA reads as TGTGCCACCAGCAGAGATTCACGGGGGTCGTACGAGCAGTACTTC.

The chain carries TRBV6-5 and TRBJ1-2; D unclear. The germline CDR1 and CDR2 sequences are MNHEY and SVGAGI. V gave up 2 bases and J gave up 4 bases, with 11 bases separating them. The CDR3 is made up of 14 amino acids. Here the CDR3 reads CASSYGPGSYGYTF. As DNA, the CDR3 is TGTGCCAGCAGTTACGGTCCAGGCTCCTATGGCTACACCTTC.

Here the CDR3 DNA reads TGTGCCAGCAGCGCCGACAGATCGGAGACCCAGTACTTC. This encodes CASSADRSETQYF. This chain connects TRBV7-3 to TRBJ2-5, with D possibly matching TRBD1 (5 bases). Germline CDR1 and CDR2: SGHTA and FQGTGA. V was cut by 5 bases and J by 5 bases, with 12 bases left in between. The CDR3 totals 13 residues.

The J gene is TRBJ1-1, the V gene TRBV5-1; a possible D gene is TRBD1 (5 bases). Looked up from germline, CDR1 is SGHRS and CDR2 is YFSETQ. The V end lost 4 bases, the J end lost 4 bases, and 8 bases lay between the germline ends. This CDR3 has 12 residues. CDR3: CASSQDSTEAFF. In DNA form, the CDR3 reads TGCGCCAGCAGCCAAGACAGCACTGAAGCTTTCTTT.

The V gene is TRBV16, the J gene TRBJ2-1, with 12 positions matching TRBD2. The V segment lost 1 base and the J segment 9 bases; nucleotides outside the gene matches: 10. The germline V gene has CDR1 KGHSY and CDR2 FQNENV. CDR3 length equals 17 residues. In DNA form, the CDR3 reads TGTGCCAGCAGCCAATATTGGGTACTAGCGGGAGGCGGTGAGCAGTTCTTC. Translating it yields CASSQYWVLAGGGEQFF.

The V gene is TRBV5-4, the J gene TRBJ2-7, with D unresolved. There are 14 residues in the CDR3. Germline assignment: CDR1 SGHNT and CDR2 YYREEE (reference sequence). V gave up 4 bases and J gave up 2 bases, with 13 bases separating them. The DNA for the CDR3 is TGTGCCAGCAGCCCTACGTTAACAGCCTACGAGCAGTACTTC. Residues: CASSPTLTAYEQYF. Filled out from reference TRBV5-4 and TRBJ2-7, the complete variable domain reads ETGVTQSPTHLIKTRGQQVTLRCSSQSGHNTVSWYQQALGQGPQFIFQYYREEENGRGNFPPRFSGLQFPNYSSELNVNALELDDSALYLCASSPTLTAYEQYFGPGTRLTVT.

A single count supports this clone. The gene calls are TRBV7-9 and TRBJ2-2; weak D call: TRBD1 (5 bases). The V and J ends lost 6 bases and 5 bases respectively, with 7 bases between them. Germline V lookup: CDR1 SEHNR, CDR2 FQNEAQ (reference sequence). CDR3 length: 12 amino acids. Here the CDR3 reads CASSTGTGELFF. The CDR3 DNA reads as TGTGCCAGCAGTACAGGAACCGGGGAGCTGTTTTTT.

The CDR3 DNA reads as TGTGCCAGCAGCTGGGACCACACAGATACGCAGTATTTT. As protein: CASSWDHTDTQYF. This chain connects TRBV11-3 to TRBJ2-3; D is perhaps TRBD1 or TRBD2 (5 bases each). Trimming pared 4 bases from V and 2 bases from J, leaving 7 bases between. The CDR3 totals 13 residues. Germline V gene data show CDR1 as SGHNT and CDR2 as YENEEA.

This chain connects TRBV28 to TRBJ2-2, with TRBD2 matching over 7 bases. CDR3 length equals 16 residues. J was trimmed by 0 bases and V by 5 bases; bases with no gene match: 6. Germline-derived CDR1 and CDR2 are MDHEN and SYDVKM. In DNA form, the CDR3 reads TGTGCCAGCAGTCCACCGGGACTACCGAACACCGGGGAGCTGTTTTTT. Translating gives CASSPPGLPNTGELFF.

The chain carries TRBV28 and TRBJ2-3; D may be TRBD1 (6 bases). From germline, CDR1 is MDHEN and CDR2 SYDVKM. This CDR3 region has 14 residues. V was clipped by 7 bases and J by 1 base, with 12 bases between them. CDR3 region: CASTNPGGTDTQYF. CDR3 nucleotide sequence: TGTGCCAGCACTAACCCAGGGGGCACAGATACGCAGTATTTT.

The rearrangement uses TRBV9 and TRBJ2-5; 10 bases match TRBD2. The J call may be incorrect, as the DNA end agrees better with TRBJ2-7. Germline V gene sequence: CDR1 SGDLS, CDR2 YYNGEE. The CDR3 covers 15 residues. The CDR3 bases are TGTGCCAGCAGCGTAGGGACTAGCGGTTTCTACGAGCAGTACTTC. It is translated as CASSVGTSGFYEQYF.

This chain joins TRBV7-9 and TRBJ1-4, with D perhaps TRBD1 (5 bases). The V end was cut by 3 bases, the J end by 0 bases, with 14 bases between. The germline gives CDR1 SEHNR, CDR2 FQNEAQ (reference sequence). The CDR3 totals 17 residues. The CDR3: CASSLPPGVATNEKLFF. For the CDR3, the DNA is TGTGCCAGCAGCTTGCCCCCGGGGGTCGCAACTAATGAAAAACTGTTTTTT.

Concerning this clone: Other nucleotide sequences in the sample specify the same CDR3. V is TRBV7-8 and J is TRBJ2-2; either TRBD1 or TRBD2 may supply D (5 bases each). Looked up from germline, CDR1 is SGHVS and CDR2 is FQNEAQ. The CDR3 contains 18 residues. Trimming removed 4 bases at V and 0 bases at J, with 18 bases between. Written as DNA, the CDR3 is TGTGCCAGCAGCTCAGGGACGTTCCGACCTCCGAACACCGGGGAGCTGTTTTTT. Its translation is CASSSGTFRPPNTGELFF. Complete variable domain (other parts from reference TRBV7-8 and TRBJ2-2): GAGVSQSPRYKVAKRGQDVALRCDPISGHVSLFWYQQALGQGPEFLTYFQNEAQLDKSGLPSDRFFAERPEGSVSTLKIQRTQQEDSAVYLCASSSGTFRPPNTGELFFGEGSRLTVL.

V and J are TRBV19 and TRBJ2-3, with D unclear. Trimming removed 1 base from V and 4 bases from J, with 9 bases in between. Germline V gene data show CDR1 as LNHDA and CDR2 as SQIVND (reference sequence). The CDR3 has 14 amino acids. The CDR3: CASSIGSVADTQYF. The CDR3 bases are TGTGCCAGTAGTATAGGATCGGTGGCAGATACGCAGTATTTT. The whole variable domain, filled in from reference TRBV19 and TRBJ2-3, reads DGGITQSPKYLFRKEGQNVTLSCEQNLNHDAMYWYRQDPGQGLRLIYYSQIVNDFQKGDIAEGYSVSREKKESFPLTVTSAQKNPTAFYLCASSIGSVADTQYFGPGTRLTVL.

The chain couples TRBV15 to TRBJ1-3, with a tentative D call TRBD1 (6 bases). V dropped 8 bases and J dropped 6 bases, with 14 bases sitting between them. This CDR3 spans 13 amino acids. Germline lookup yields CDR1 LNHNV and CDR2 YYDKDF (reference sequence). CDR3 loop: CATRQGLENTIYF. The CDR3 DNA reads TGTGCCACCCGCCAGGGGCTTGAAAACACCATATATTTT.